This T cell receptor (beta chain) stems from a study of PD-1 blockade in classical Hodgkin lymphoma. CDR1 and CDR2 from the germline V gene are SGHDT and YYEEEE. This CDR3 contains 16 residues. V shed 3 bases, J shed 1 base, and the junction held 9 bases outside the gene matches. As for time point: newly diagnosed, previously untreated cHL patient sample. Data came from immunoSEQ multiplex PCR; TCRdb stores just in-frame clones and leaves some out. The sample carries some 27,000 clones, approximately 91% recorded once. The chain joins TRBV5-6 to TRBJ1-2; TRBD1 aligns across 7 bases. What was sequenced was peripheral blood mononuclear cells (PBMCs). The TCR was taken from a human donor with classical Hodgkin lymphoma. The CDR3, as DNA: TGTGCCAGCAGCTCCATAGACAGGGCGAGTAACTATGGCTACACCTTC. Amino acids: CASSSIDRASNYGYTF.